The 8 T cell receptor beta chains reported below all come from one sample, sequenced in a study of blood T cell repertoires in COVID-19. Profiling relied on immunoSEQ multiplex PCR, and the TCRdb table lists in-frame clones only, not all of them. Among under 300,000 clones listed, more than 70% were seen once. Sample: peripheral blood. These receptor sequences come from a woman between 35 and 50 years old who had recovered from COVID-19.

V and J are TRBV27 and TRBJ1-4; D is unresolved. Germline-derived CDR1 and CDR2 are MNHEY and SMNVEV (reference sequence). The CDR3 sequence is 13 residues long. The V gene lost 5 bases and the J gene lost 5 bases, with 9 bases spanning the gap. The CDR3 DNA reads TGTGCCAGCAGTAGTCGAGGAAATGAAAAACTGTTTTTT. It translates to CASSSRGNEKLFF.

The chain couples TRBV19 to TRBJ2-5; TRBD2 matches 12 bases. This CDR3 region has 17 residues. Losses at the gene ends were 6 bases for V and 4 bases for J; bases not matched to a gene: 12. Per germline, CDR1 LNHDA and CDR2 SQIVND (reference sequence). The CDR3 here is CASSLRKTSGRGETQYF. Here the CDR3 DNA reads TGTGCCAGTAGCCTACGGAAGACTAGCGGGAGAGGAGAGACCCAGTACTTC. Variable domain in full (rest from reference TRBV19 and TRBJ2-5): DGGITQSPKYLFRKEGQNVTLSCEQNLNHDAMYWYRQDPGQGLRLIYYSQIVNDFQKGDIAEGYSVSREKKESFPLTVTSAQKNPTAFYLCASSLRKTSGRGETQYFGPGTRLLVL.

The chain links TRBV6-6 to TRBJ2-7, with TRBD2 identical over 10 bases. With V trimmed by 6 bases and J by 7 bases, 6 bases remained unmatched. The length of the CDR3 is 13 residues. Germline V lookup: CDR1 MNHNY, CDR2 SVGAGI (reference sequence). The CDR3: CASRQGSGGEQYF. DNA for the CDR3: TGTGCCAGCAGACAGGGTAGCGGGGGGGAGCAGTACTTC.

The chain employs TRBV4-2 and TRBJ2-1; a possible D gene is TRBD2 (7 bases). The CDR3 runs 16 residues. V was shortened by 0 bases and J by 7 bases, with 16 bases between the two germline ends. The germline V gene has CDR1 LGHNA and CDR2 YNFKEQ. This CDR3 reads CASSQDMRGGLNEQFF. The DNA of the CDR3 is TGTGCCAGCAGCCAAGATATGAGGGGGGGCTTAAATGAGCAGTTCTTC.

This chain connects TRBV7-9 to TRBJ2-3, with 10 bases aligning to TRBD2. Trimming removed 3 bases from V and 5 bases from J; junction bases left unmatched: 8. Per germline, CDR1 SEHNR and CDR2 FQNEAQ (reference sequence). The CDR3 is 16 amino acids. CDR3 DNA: TGTGCCAGCAGCTTTCCCAGCGGGAGGGCTAAAGATACGCAGTATTTT. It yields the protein CASSFPSGRAKDTQYF.

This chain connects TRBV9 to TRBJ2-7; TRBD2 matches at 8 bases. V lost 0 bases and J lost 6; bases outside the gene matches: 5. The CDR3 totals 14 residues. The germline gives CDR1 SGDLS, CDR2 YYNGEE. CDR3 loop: CASSVDDSGVEQYF. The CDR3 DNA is TGTGCCAGCAGCGTAGATGATAGCGGGGTCGAGCAGTACTTC.

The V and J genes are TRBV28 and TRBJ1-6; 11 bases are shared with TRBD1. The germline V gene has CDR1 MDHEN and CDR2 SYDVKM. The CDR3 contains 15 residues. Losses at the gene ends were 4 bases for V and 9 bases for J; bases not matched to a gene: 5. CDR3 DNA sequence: TGTGCCAGCAGTTCCACCGGGACAGGGGGTTCACCCCTCCACTTT. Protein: CASSSTGTGGSPLHF.

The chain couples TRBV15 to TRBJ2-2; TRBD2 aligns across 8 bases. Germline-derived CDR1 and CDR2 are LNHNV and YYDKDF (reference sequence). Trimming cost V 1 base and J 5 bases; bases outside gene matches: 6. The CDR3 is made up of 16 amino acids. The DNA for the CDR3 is TGTGCCACCAGCAGAGGGGCGACTAGCGTAACCGGGGAGCTGTTTTTT. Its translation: CATSRGATSVTGELFF.